This T cell receptor beta chain was profiled in a study of blood T cell repertoires in COVID-19. Seattle-derived patients entered the study during active infection and were followed longitudinally. Clones were read by immunoSEQ multiplex PCR, and TCRdb kept only the in-frame ones, dropping some. The sample lists 200,000 to 250,000 clones; around nine tenths were seen once. CDR1 is SQVTM and CDR2 is ANQGSEA in the germline V gene. This CDR3 has 15 residues. V lost 6 bases, J lost 5 bases, and 11 bases stayed unmatched. Material: peripheral blood. The receptor comes from a man aged 50 to 59 with COVID-19, enrolled during active disease. The rearrangement links TRBV29-1 to TRBJ2-7, with TRBD1 identical over 12 bases. CDR3 protein: CSVGRGGQGAHEQYF. The DNA for the CDR3 is TGCAGCGTCGGCAGAGGGGGACAGGGGGCCCACGAGCAGTACTTC.